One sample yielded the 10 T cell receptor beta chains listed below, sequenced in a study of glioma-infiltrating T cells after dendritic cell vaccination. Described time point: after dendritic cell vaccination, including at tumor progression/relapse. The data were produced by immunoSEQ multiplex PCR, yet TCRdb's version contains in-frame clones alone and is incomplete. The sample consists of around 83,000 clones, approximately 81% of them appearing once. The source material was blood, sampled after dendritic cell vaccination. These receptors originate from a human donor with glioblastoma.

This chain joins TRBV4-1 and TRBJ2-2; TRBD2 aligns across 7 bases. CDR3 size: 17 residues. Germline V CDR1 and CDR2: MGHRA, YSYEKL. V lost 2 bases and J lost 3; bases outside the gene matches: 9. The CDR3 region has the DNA TGCGCCAGCAGCCAACTCCCGGGAGGTAGGTACACCGGGGAGCTGTTTTTT. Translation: CASSQLPGGRYTGELFF.

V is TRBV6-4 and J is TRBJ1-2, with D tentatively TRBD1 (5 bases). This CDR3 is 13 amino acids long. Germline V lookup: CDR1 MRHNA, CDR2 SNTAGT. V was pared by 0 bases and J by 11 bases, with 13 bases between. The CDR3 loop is CASSDSLGLGYTF. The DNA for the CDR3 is TGTGCCAGCAGTGACTCGTTGGGACTAGGTTACACCTTC.

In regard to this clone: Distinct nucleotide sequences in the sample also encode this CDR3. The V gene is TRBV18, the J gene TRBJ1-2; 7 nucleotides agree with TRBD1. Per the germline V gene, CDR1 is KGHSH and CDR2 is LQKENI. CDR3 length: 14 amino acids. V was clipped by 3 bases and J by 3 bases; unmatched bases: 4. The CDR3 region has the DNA TGTGCCAGCTCACCCCTTGACAGGGACTATGGCTACACCTTC. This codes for CASSPLDRDYGYTF.

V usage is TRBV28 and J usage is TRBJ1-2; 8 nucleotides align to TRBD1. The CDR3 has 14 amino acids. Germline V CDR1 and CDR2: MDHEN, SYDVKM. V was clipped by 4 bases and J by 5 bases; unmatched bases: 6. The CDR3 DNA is TGTGCCAGCAGTTCCAAGACAGGGGCTTATGGCTACACCTTC. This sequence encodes CASSSKTGAYGYTF.

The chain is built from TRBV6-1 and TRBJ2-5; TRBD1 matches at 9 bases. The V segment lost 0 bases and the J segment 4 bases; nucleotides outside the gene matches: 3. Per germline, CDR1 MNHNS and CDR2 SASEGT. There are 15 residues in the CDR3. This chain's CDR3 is CASSEALDRGETQYF. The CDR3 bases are TGTGCCAGCAGTGAAGCCCTGGACAGGGGAGAGACCCAGTACTTC.

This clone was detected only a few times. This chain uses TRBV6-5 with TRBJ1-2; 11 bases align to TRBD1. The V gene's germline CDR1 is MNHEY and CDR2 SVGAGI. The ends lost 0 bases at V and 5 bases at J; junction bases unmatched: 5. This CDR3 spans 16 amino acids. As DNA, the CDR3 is TGTGCCAGCAGTTACTCTCGGACAGGGGGCGGGTATGGCTACACCTTC. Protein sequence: CASSYSRTGGGYGYTF.

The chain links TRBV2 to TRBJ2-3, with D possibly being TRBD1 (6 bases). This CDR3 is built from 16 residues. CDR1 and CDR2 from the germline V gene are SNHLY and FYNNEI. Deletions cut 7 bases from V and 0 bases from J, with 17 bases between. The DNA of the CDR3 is TGTGCCAGCACCTCCCTCAGGACAGCCAGCACAGATACGCAGTATTTT. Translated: CASTSLRTASTDTQYF. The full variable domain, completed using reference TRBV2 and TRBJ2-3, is EPEVTQTPSHQVTQMGQEVILRCVPISNHLYFYWYRQILGQKVEFLVSFYNNEISEKSEIFDDQFSVERPDGSNFTLKIRSTKLEDSAMYFCASTSLRTASTDTQYFGPGTRLTVL.

CDR3 sequence: CASTPGLAGNEQFF. The CDR3 DNA follows: TGTGCCAGCACCCCGGGACTAGCGGGAAACGAGCAGTTCTTC. V is TRBV6-5 and J is TRBJ2-1, with 13 bases lining up with TRBD2. The CDR3 totals 14 residues. The germline V gene encodes CDR1 MNHEY and CDR2 SVGAGI. V lost 7 bases to trimming and J lost 10 bases; unmatched junction nucleotides: 7.

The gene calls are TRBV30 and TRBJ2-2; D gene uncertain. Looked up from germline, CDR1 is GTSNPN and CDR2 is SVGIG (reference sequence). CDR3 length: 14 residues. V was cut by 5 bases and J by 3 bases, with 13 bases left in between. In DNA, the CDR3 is TGTGCCTGGGGGTTTCCTAGTGACACCGGGGAGCTGTTTTTT. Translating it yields CAWGFPSDTGELFF.

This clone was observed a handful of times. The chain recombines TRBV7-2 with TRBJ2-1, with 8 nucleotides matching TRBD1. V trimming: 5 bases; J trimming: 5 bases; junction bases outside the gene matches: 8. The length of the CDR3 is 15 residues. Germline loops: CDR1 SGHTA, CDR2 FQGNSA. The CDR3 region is CASSVDRGAHNEQFF. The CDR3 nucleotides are TGTGCCAGCAGCGTAGACAGGGGCGCACACAATGAGCAGTTCTTC.